This TCR beta chain appears in the sequencing data of a study of blood T cell repertoires in COVID-19. Across the whole study: Donors in the United States, Italy and Spain gave samples during acute or convalescent COVID-19. PBMCs, B-cell-depleted T cells, or T cells were the source of the cDNA or gDNA that made up the material.

This clone was seen only once. In the study's own analysis: How many nucleated cells were present was estimated from reference gene primer amplification. Measured with immunoSEQ multiplex PCR; TCRdb has only the in-frame clones, and not every one. That table supplies the V and J calls and clone size; D and trimming were determined from the DNA. The sample lists about 670,000 clones, around 90% occurring once. The CDR3 consists of 14 residues. The germline V gene encodes CDR1 MNHEY and CDR2 SVGAGI. Trimming removed 8 bases at V and 4 bases at J, with 15 bases between. The rearrangement joins TRBV6-5 to TRBJ1-5; D might be TRBD1 (6 bases). The source material was peripheral blood. The TCR was taken from a woman aged 18-30 years with acute or convalescent COVID-19. The DNA for the CDR3 is TGTGCCAGCCGCACAGGGCCCCAGAATCAGCCCCAGCATTTT. Translated, it gives CASRTGPQNQPQHF.